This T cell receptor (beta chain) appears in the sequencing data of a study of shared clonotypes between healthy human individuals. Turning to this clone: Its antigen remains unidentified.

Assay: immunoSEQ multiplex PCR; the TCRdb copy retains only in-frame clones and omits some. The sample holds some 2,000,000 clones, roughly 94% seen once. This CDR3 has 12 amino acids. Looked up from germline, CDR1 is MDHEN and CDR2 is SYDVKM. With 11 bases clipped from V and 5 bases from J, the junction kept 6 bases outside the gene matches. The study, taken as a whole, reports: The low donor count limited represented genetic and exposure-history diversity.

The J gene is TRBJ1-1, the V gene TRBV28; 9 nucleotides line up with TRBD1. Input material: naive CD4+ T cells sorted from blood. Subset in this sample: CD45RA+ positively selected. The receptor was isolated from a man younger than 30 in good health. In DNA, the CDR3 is TGTGCCGCCACAGGGGGCAGGACTGAAGCTTTCTTT. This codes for CAATGGRTEAFF.